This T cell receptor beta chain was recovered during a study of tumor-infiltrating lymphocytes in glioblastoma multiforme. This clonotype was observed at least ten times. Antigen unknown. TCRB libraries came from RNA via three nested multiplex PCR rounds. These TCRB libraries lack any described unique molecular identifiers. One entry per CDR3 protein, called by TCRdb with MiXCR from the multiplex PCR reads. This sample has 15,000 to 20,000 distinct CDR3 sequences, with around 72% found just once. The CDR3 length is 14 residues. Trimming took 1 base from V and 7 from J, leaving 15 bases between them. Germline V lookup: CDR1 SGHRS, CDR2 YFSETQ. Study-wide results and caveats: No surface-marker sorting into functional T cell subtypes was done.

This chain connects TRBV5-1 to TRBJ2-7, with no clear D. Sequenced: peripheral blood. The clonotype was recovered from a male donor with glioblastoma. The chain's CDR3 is CASSLFLARGEQYF. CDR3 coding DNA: TGCGCCAGCAGCTTGTTCCTCGCACGTGGGGAGCAGTACTTC.